This T cell receptor beta chain was observed in a study of blood T cell repertoires in COVID-19. Study overall: Samples taken during acute and convalescent COVID-19 were collected in the United States, Italy and Spain. From T cells, B-cell-depleted T cells, or PBMCs came the material, which was cDNA or gDNA.

Trimming cost V 0 bases and J 4 bases, with 7 bases left between them. Germline lookup yields CDR1 LNHNV and CDR2 YYDKDF (reference sequence). This CDR3 has 14 residues. The method was immunoSEQ multiplex PCR; TCRdb's version includes in-frame clones alone and lacks a portion of them. The sample includes fewer than 75,000 clones, over 85% of them seen just once. The specimen was peripheral blood. V usage is TRBV15 and J usage is TRBJ2-1; maybe TRBD1 (5 bases). The TCR was taken from a man aged 55 to 69 with acute or convalescent COVID-19. This CDR3 reads CATSRDRQYNEQFF. The CDR3 DNA reads TGTGCCACCAGCAGAGACCGACAGTACAATGAGCAGTTCTTC.